The rows below give T cell receptor beta chains drawn from one sample of a study of metastatic and nonmetastatic thyroid tumors. TCRdb ran MiXCR on the PCR reads. This table holds tens of thousands of clones, approximately 12% found once. Specimen: tumor tissue. These receptors were taken from a female donor with papillary thyroid cancer or a benign thyroid nodule (not recorded which). Some clones in this sample may be carry-over from other donors' samples. Both conserved end residues are part of each CDR3. D genes are given only for firm matches. Rows may omit the clone size; those that give it use once, few, many or a size class.

j_gene,v_gene,abundance,d_gene,CDR3nt,CDR3aa
TRBJ2-7,TRBV9,many,.,TGTGCCAGCAGCGATAACCGGGACGGCGAGCAGTACTTC,CASSDNRDGEQYF
TRBJ2-7,TRBV3-1,many,TRBD1,TGTGCCAGCAGCCAAGGACGCAGGGGGTCGAACGAGCAGTACTTC,CASSQGRRGSNEQYF
TRBJ2-7,TRBV11-2,many,.,TGTGCCAGCAGCTTAGACCCTCAGGGCCACGAGCAGTACTTC,CASSLDPQGHEQYF
TRBJ2-7,TRBV5-1,many,TRBD2,TGCGCCAGCAGCCCGCCGGGACTAGCGGGAGGGTCCCCCTACGAGCAGTACTTC,CASSPPGLAGGSPYEQYF
TRBJ1-6,TRBV11-3,many,.,TGTGCCAGCAGCTTACCAGGTTCACCCCTCCACTTT,CASSLPGSPLHF
TRBJ1-2,TRBV9,many,.,TGTGCCAGCAGCGTAGTCGCCGGACCGGACTATGGCTACACCTTC,CASSVVAGPDYGYTF
TRBJ1-2,TRBV20-1,many,TRBD1,TGCAGTGCAGCGGGACAGGGGGTATATGGCTACACCTTC,CSAAGQGVYGYTF
TRBJ1-3,TRBV7-6,many,TRBD1,TGTGCCAGCTCAGGGGGGTCTGGAAACACCATATATTTT,CASSGGSGNTIYF
TRBJ2-7,TRBV19,many,.,TGTGCCAGTAGTATTTTGGGGACTCAGGGCTACGAGCAGTACTTC,CASSILGTQGYEQYF
TRBJ1-6,TRBV6-1,many,.,TGTGCCAGCAGATGGGGGAGTTGGGGCAGGGCCAATTCACCCCTCCACTTT,CASRWGSWGRANSPLHF
TRBJ2-1,TRBV30,many,.,TGTGCCTGGAGTGTAGCCAACAATGAGCAGTTCTTC,CAWSVANNEQFF
TRBJ1-1,TRBV12-3/TRBV12-4,many,TRBD1,TGTGCCAGCAGCCCCTTAGGTTGGCCGACAGGGCGAAGGACTGAAGCTTTCTTT,CASSPLGWPTGRRTEAFF
TRBJ1-1,TRBV6-6,many,.,TGTGCCAGCAGTTACGGACAGACCACTGAAGCTTTCTTT,CASSYGQTTEAFF
TRBJ1-2,TRBV28,.,.,TGCGCCAGCAGTGCGAACAACTATGGCTACACCTTC,CASSANNYGYTF
TRBJ2-2,TRBV11-1,.,TRBD1,TGTGCCAGCAGCGGGGGACCGGGACAGGGGGCCGGGGAGCTGTTTTTT,CASSGGPGQGAGELFF
TRBJ1-2,TRBV28,.,.,TGTGCCAGCAGGCGGCAGGTGAACTATGGTTACACCTTC,CASRRQVNYGYTF
TRBJ2-5,TRBV6-1,many,.,TGTGCCAGCAGCCGGTCACAAGAGACCCAGTACTTC,CASSRSQETQYF
TRBJ2-7,TRBV5-1,many,.,TGCGCCAGCAGCTTTAGGAGCACCCCCGGTCCGAGCTACGAGCAGTACTTC,CASSFRSTPGPSYEQYF
TRBJ1-1,TRBV12-3/TRBV12-4,many,.,TGTGCCAGCAGTTTCGTTGGGGGGATGAACACTGAAGCTTTCTTT,CASSFVGGMNTEAFF
TRBJ1-2,TRBV9,many,.,TGTGCCAGCAGCGTAGGAGGTGGTGCTAACTATGGCTACACCTTC,CASSVGGGANYGYTF
TRBJ1-5,TRBV6-1,large,.,TGTGCCAGCAGCCTCGAAGGGTCGGGCAATCAGCCCCAGCATTTT,CASSLEGSGNQPQHF
TRBJ2-3,TRBV10-3,many,TRBD2,TGTGCCATCAGTGAACTAGCGGGGAGCACAGATACGCAGTATTTT,CAISELAGSTDTQYF
TRBJ2-2,TRBV20-1,.,.,TGCAGTGTTAGAGGAAGTTCGACCGGGGAGCTGCTTTTT,CSVRGSSTGELLF
TRBJ1-2,TRBV19,many,.,TGTGCCAGTAGTATTGGGGGTGGTGGCTACACCTTC,CASSIGGGGYTF
TRBJ2-2,TRBV7-2,.,.,TGTGCCAGCAGCTTAGCGGGAATAAGGGGTCCTAACACCGGGGAGCTGTTTTTT,CASSLAGIRGPNTGELFF
TRBJ1-2,TRBV6-1,.,.,TGTGCCAGCAGTGAAGCGGTAGAGGGGGCTAACTATGGCTACACCTTC,CASSEAVEGANYGYTF
TRBJ2-1,TRBV30,.,TRBD2,TGTGCCCGTTCCCTAGCGGGAGGGCCCTCTGAGCAGTTCTTC,CARSLAGGPSEQFF
TRBJ2-2,TRBV20-1,many,TRBD1,TGCAGTGCAGCCCCAGGGGGTACGAACACCGGGGAGCTGTTTTTT,CSAAPGGTNTGELFF
TRBJ1-1,TRBV5-5,many,.,TGTGCCAGCAGCCGAGGACAAAGCAACACTGAAGCTTTCTTT,CASSRGQSNTEAFF
TRBJ2-1,TRBV9,.,.,TGTGCCAGCTCGGGGCTCAGCTCCTACAATGAGCAGTTCTTC,CASSGLSSYNEQFF
TRBJ1-1,TRBV28,many,.,TGTGCCAGCACCAAAGGGCTCAGCCCTGAAGCTTTCTTT,CASTKGLSPEAFF
TRBJ1-1,TRBV28,many,.,TGTGCCAGCAAGTACGGGAAAGCTTTCTTT,CASKYGKAFF